The next 31 T cell receptor beta chains were all read from a single sample in a study of T cells in Graves' hyperthyroidism and ophthalmopathy. Amplification of TCR beta CDR3 regions used RNA as the template. A first-round RT-PCR of the TCR CDR3 used the HTBI primer set. TCRdb passed the multiplex PCR reads through MiXCR, listing each CDR3 protein once. The table shows 480,000 or so distinct CDR3 sequences, with 14% occurring only once. Sequenced material: blood. Receptors originate from a young woman with Graves' hyperthyroidism.

This clonotype showed up many times. The chain has TRBV2 and TRBJ2-3; D call uncertain. This CDR3 region has 16 residues. Germline values: CDR1 SNHLY, CDR2 FYNNEI. V was cut by 3 bases and J by 2 bases, with 15 bases left in between. CDR3 DNA: TGTGCCAGCAGTGAGTGGCAGGCTCTGGACACAGATACGCAGTATTTT. This translates into CASSEWQALDTDTQYF.

The sample holds a few counts of this clonotype. The V call is TRBV19, the J call TRBJ2-1, with 10 positions matching TRBD2. The CDR3 extends over 14 amino acids. Germline loops: CDR1 LNHDA, CDR2 SQIVND (reference sequence). V dropped 6 bases and J dropped 7; count of bases not matched to a gene: 6. CDR3 sequence (DNA): TGTGCCAGTAGATCCGGGACTAGCGAGAATGAGCAGTTCTTC. It yields the protein CASRSGTSENEQFF.

As concerns this clonotype: One base away lies a much larger clone, so this may be a sequencing read error. The V gene is TRBV29-1, the J gene TRBJ2-5; the D gene is possibly TRBD2 (7 bases). This CDR3 region has 12 residues. Germline values: CDR1 SQVTM, CDR2 ANQGSEA. The chain's CDR3 is CSVERGRETHYF. Written as DNA, the CDR3 is TGCAGCGTTGAACGGGGGCGGGAGACCCATTACTTC. The full variable domain, with the rest looked up from reference TRBV29-1 and TRBJ2-5, is SAVISQKPSRDICQRGTSLTIQCQVDSQVTMMFWYRQQPGQSLTLIATANQGSEATYESGFVIDKFPISRPNLTFSTLTVSNMSPEDSSIYLCSVERGRETHYFGPGTRLLVL.

There are many counts of this clonotype. The chain is built from TRBV2 and TRBJ2-1; 7 bases align to TRBD2. Germline CDR1 and CDR2: SNHLY and FYNNEI. Germline trimming cut 8 bases from V and 5 bases from J; bases unmatched to any gene: 12. CDR3 length equals 15 residues. CDR3 sequence: CASGAWDLADNEQFF. DNA of the CDR3: TGTGCCAGCGGGGCCTGGGACCTAGCGGACAATGAGCAGTTCTTC.

In its sample, this clonotype was seen many times. This chain links TRBV12-3 or TRBV12-4 with TRBJ2-2, with D unresolved. The CDR3 runs to 15 residues. Between the trimmed V and J ends, which lost 6 bases and 0 bases, there was a span of 11 bases. CDR3 coding DNA: TGTGCCAGCAGACCTCGTCCCGCGAACACCGGGGAGCTGTTTTTT. Encoded protein: CASRPRPANTGELFF.

This clonotype was recorded many times. The chain is built from TRBV24-1 and TRBJ2-1, with 7 bases matching TRBD2. The CDR3 runs to 16 residues. Per the germline V gene, CDR1 is KGHDR and CDR2 is SFDVKD. V trimming: 3 bases; J trimming: 2 bases; junction bases outside the gene matches: 6. The CDR3 loop is CATSDHRDYAYNEQFF. The CDR3 nucleotides read TGTGCCACCAGTGATCACCGGGACTATGCCTACAATGAGCAGTTCTTC.

This clonotype was detected ten times or more. The chain couples TRBV9 to TRBJ2-1; D is unclear. Trimming cost V 0 bases and J 4 bases, with 23 bases left between them. This CDR3 has 19 amino acids. Germline CDR1 SGDLS, CDR2 YYNGEE. This chain's CDR3 is CASSVGVPMTGGKYNEQFF. The CDR3, as DNA: TGTGCCAGCAGCGTAGGAGTCCCGATGACTGGCGGCAAATACAATGAGCAGTTCTTC.

This clonotype was observed a single time. This CDR3 is missing its conserved last phenylalanine or tryptophan, likely due to a read error. The gene calls are TRBV6-9 and TRBJ2-2, with TRBD1 identical over 11 bases. Per germline, CDR1 MNHGY and CDR2 SVAAGI. The CDR3 is 17 amino acids. The CDR3 reads CASSSPGQGVFTVELFL. The CDR3 nucleotides are TGTGCCAGCAGTTCCCCGGGACAGGGGGTATTCACCGTGGAGCTGTTTCTT.

This clonotype came up a few times. CDR3 DNA sequence: TGCAGCGTTAGGACAGGGGTTATGAACACTGAAGCTTTCTTT. It encodes CSVRTGVMNTEAFF. J is TRBJ1-1 and V is TRBV29-1; 9 nucleotides match TRBD1. This CDR3 contains 14 residues. Germline V gene data show CDR1 as SQVTM and CDR2 as ANQGSEA. V gave up 5 bases and J gave up 0 bases; unmatched junction bases: 4.

This clonotype was found many times. This chain links TRBV12-3 or TRBV12-4 with TRBJ1-5; TRBD1 might be the D (5 bases). The CDR3 contains 14 residues. V was clipped by 8 bases and J by 2 bases, with 13 bases between them. CDR3 loop: CASGAPGGNQPQHF. CDR3 coding DNA: TGTGCCAGCGGGGCCCCCGGGGGCAATCAGCCCCAGCATTTT.

This clonotype was seen ten or more times. The chain carries TRBV18 and TRBJ1-2, with D unresolved. Germline CDR1 and CDR2: KGHSH and LQKENI. V dropped 3 bases and J dropped 3 bases, with 17 bases sitting between them. The CDR3 runs 16 residues. The CDR3, as DNA: TGTGCCAGCTCACCGCGGTTGGCAGGCACCGACTATGGCTACACCTTC. This gives the protein CASSPRLAGTDYGYTF.

The V call is TRBV19, the J call TRBJ1-1; 7 bases map to TRBD1. V was pared by 7 bases and J by 1 base, with 6 bases of the junction left unmatched. The CDR3 runs 14 residues. Looked up from germline, CDR1 is LNHDA and CDR2 is SQIVND (reference sequence). This chain's CDR3 is CASTSGTENTEAFF. CDR3 nucleotide sequence: TGTGCCAGTACCTCCGGGACAGAGAACACTGAAGCTTTCTTT.

The rearrangement links TRBV9 to TRBJ2-1, with 13 bases matching TRBD2. In germline, CDR1 is SGDLS, CDR2 YYNGEE. The CDR3 spans 16 residues. Trimming cost V 4 bases and J 8 bases; bases outside gene matches: 9. The CDR3 spells CASSPGTSGVVDEQFF. The CDR3 DNA sequence: TGTGCCAGCAGCCCCGGGACTAGCGGGGTTGTCGATGAGCAGTTCTTC.

This clonotype turned up a few times. The chain couples TRBV14 to TRBJ1-3; no clear D. Germline loops: CDR1 SGHDN, CDR2 FVKESK. V dropped 3 bases and J dropped 0 bases, with 9 bases sitting between them. This CDR3 is built from 15 residues. Here the CDR3 DNA reads TGTGCCAGCAGCCACCCGGCAAACTCTGGAAACACCATATATTTT. It yields the protein CASSHPANSGNTIYF.

This clonotype came up many times. The chain combines TRBV3-1 with TRBJ1-5; D call uncertain. The V end was cut by 3 bases, the J end by 3 bases, with 12 bases between. CDR3 length equals 15 residues. The germline V gene has CDR1 LGHDT and CDR2 YNNKEL (reference sequence). The CDR3 reads CASSQSGRNNQPQHF. CDR3 DNA sequence: TGTGCCAGCAGCCAGTCTGGCAGGAACAATCAGCCCCAGCATTTT. The complete variable domain, with remaining parts taken from reference TRBV3-1 and TRBJ1-5, reads DTAVSQTPKYLVTQMGNDKSIKCEQNLGHDTMYWYKQDSKKFLKIMFSYNNKELIINETVPNRFSPKSPDKAHLNLHINSLELGDSAVYFCASSQSGRNNQPQHFGDGTRLSIL.

Many counts were recorded for this clonotype. The chain joins TRBV24-1 to TRBJ2-7; possibly TRBD1 for D (6 bases). Trimming stripped 5 bases from V and 3 bases from J, with 13 bases between. This CDR3 region has 14 residues. The germline V gene has CDR1 KGHDR and CDR2 SFDVKD. This CDR3 is CATSGTVSFYEQYV. CDR3 nucleotide sequence: TGTGCCACCAGTGGGACAGTTTCATTCTACGAGCAGTACGTC.

This clonotype has just a few counts. This chain connects TRBV27 to TRBJ2-7; D possibly matches TRBD1 or TRBD2 (6 bases each). CDR3 length: 15 amino acids. Germline V gives CDR1 MNHEY, CDR2 SMNVEV (reference sequence). Trimming pared 0 bases from V and 3 bases from J, leaving 12 bases between. The CDR3 sequence: CASSLSSGALYEQYF. Here the CDR3 DNA reads TGTGCCAGCAGTTTATCGTCGGGGGCTCTCTACGAGCAGTACTTC.

There are many counts of this clonotype. The chain couples TRBV20-1 to TRBJ2-3; 7 bases line up with TRBD2. The CDR3 length is 15 residues. Germline V lookup: CDR1 DFQATT, CDR2 SNEGSKA (reference sequence). Germline trimming cut 5 bases from V and 3 bases from J; bases unmatched to any gene: 11. The CDR3 protein is CSAGAREGGTDTQYF. The CDR3 coding sequence is TGCAGTGCTGGGGCTAGGGAGGGAGGAACAGATACGCAGTATTTT.

This clonotype was seen repeatedly, ten times or more. The chain is built from TRBV20-1 and TRBJ2-3; TRBD2 matches at 7 bases. The germline CDR1 and CDR2 sequences are DFQATT and SNEGSKA (reference sequence). The trim removed 5 bases at V and 0 bases at J, leaving 8 bases unmatched. The CDR3 loop spans 15 amino acids. The CDR3 sequence is CSAPVAGTSTDTQYF. CDR3 coding DNA: TGCAGTGCTCCGGTAGCGGGTACAAGCACAGATACGCAGTATTTT.

This clonotype was recorded many times. This chain connects TRBV12-3 or TRBV12-4 to TRBJ2-7; D is unclear. V dropped 6 bases and J dropped 0 bases, with 6 bases sitting between them. This CDR3 comprises 12 residues. The CDR3 region has the DNA TGTGCCAGCAGGAAAAGCTCCTACGAGCAGTACTTC. Its protein product is CASRKSSYEQYF.

This clonotype was picked up a small number of times. The chain has TRBV28 and TRBJ2-5, with TRBD2 matching over 12 bases. V was pared by 2 bases and J by 0 bases, with 4 bases of the junction left unmatched. The CDR3 has 17 amino acids. Germline-derived CDR1 and CDR2 are MDHEN and SYDVKM. The CDR3 DNA is TGTGCCAGCAGTTTAGGACGACTAGCGGGAGACCAAGAGACCCAGTACTTC. Encoded protein: CASSLGRLAGDQETQYF.

This clonotype was detected ten times or more. The chain links TRBV6-1 to TRBJ1-1; D may be TRBD1 (5 bases). CDR1 and CDR2 (germline): MNHNS, SASEGT. The CDR3 runs to 15 residues. V was trimmed by 8 bases and J by 1 base, leaving 17 bases between them. CDR3 sequence reads: CASVGHLEGNTEAFF. The CDR3 DNA is TGTGCCAGCGTCGGACATTTAGAGGGGAACACTGAAGCTTTCTTT.

This clonotype was picked up many times. This sequence joins TRBV29-1 and TRBJ2-1; D remains ambiguous. The V gene's germline CDR1 is SQVTM and CDR2 ANQGSEA. This CDR3 has 10 residues. Trimming pared 4 bases from V and 8 bases from J, leaving 6 bases between. The CDR3 nucleotides read TGCAGCGTTGGAGGCCATGAGCAGTTCTTC. Amino acids: CSVGGHEQFF.

This clonotype was recorded a few times. The J gene is TRBJ2-5, the V gene TRBV7-3, with D perhaps TRBD2 (6 bases). The CDR3 contains 14 residues. Germline V lookup: CDR1 SGHTA, CDR2 FQGTGA. The V end lost 3 bases, the J end lost 6 bases, and 14 bases lay between the germline ends. DNA for the CDR3: TGTGCCAGCAGCTTGGTCCAGGGAGGAAAGACCCAGTACTTC. The encoded protein is CASSLVQGGKTQYF.

This clonotype was observed a few times. The rearrangement uses TRBV5-5 and TRBJ1-5; D call uncertain. Germline CDR1 and CDR2: SGHKS and YYEKEE (reference sequence). The CDR3 length is 15 residues. V was trimmed by 0 bases and J by 0 bases, leaving 7 bases between them. This chain's CDR3 is CASSLGRLSNQPQHF. As DNA, the CDR3 is TGTGCCAGCAGCTTGGGCCGCCTTAGCAATCAGCCCCAGCATTTT.

This clonotype was picked up many times. This chain uses TRBV3-1 with TRBJ2-3; 11 nucleotides match TRBD2. In germline, CDR1 is LGHDT, CDR2 YNNKEL (reference sequence). The trim removed 0 bases at V and 5 bases at J, leaving 10 bases unmatched. This CDR3 has 18 residues. Here the CDR3 reads CASSQDNLAGGFGDTQYF. As DNA, the CDR3 is TGTGCCAGCAGCCAAGATAACCTAGCGGGAGGTTTTGGAGATACGCAGTATTTT.

The table lists this clonotype with many counts. This rearrangement joins TRBV3-1 to TRBJ2-1; possibly TRBD1 for D (6 bases). The ends were cut back, 3 bases at V and 10 bases at J, with 13 bases in the middle. The CDR3 runs to 13 residues. Germline lookup yields CDR1 LGHDT and CDR2 YNNKEL (reference sequence). The CDR3 sequence is CASSHFGGGEQFF. CDR3 sequence (DNA): TGTGCCAGCAGCCACTTTGGGGGCGGGGAGCAGTTCTTC.

V and J are TRBV24-1 and TRBJ2-1; 7 nucleotides agree with TRBD1. The germline CDR1 and CDR2 sequences are KGHDR and SFDVKD. The CDR3 loop spans 15 amino acids. Unmatched junction bases numbered 5, after V lost 4 bases and J lost 3 bases. The CDR3 region has the DNA TGTGCCACCAGTGACTCGGACAGGCGCTACAATGAGCAGTTCTTC. Amino acid sequence: CATSDSDRRYNEQFF.

At least ten counts were recorded for this clonotype. V usage is TRBV12-5 and J usage is TRBJ2-2; D ambiguous. V was pared by 2 bases and J by 6 bases, with 7 bases between. In germline, CDR1 is LGHNT, CDR2 FRNRAP. This CDR3 region has 13 residues. Here the CDR3 reads CASGLPFAGELFF. The CDR3, as DNA: TGTGCTAGTGGTTTGCCGTTCGCCGGGGAGCTGTTTTTT.

This clonotype came up a few times. V gene TRBV14 combines with J gene TRBJ2-2; 9 nucleotides line up with TRBD1. The germline CDR1 and CDR2 sequences are SGHDN and FVKESK. The CDR3 loop spans 14 amino acids. The V and J ends lost 3 bases and 6 bases, in that order; junction bases with no gene match: 2. The CDR3 DNA is TGTGCCAGCAGCCACAGACAGGGGGCCGGGGAGCTGTTTTTT. It encodes CASSHRQGAGELFF.

The rearrangement joins TRBV5-1 to TRBJ1-1; tentative D call: TRBD1 (6 bases). Germline V gene sequence: CDR1 SGHRS, CDR2 YFSETQ. The CDR3 runs to 15 residues. Trimming took off 5 bases at V and 2 bases at J, with 16 bases between the two ends. CDR3 region: CASRGAIQLNTEAFF. As DNA, the CDR3 is TGCGCCAGCAGGGGGGCTATTCAGCTTAACACTGAAGCTTTCTTT.